This TCR beta chain was sequenced in a study of shared clonotypes between healthy human individuals. Study-level information: Three plates each covered CD4 naive and memory; CD8 naive two, CD8 memory one.

Points on this clone: What it recognizes is unknown.

In the original workflow: ImmunoSEQ only sent back junction sequences with no quality scores, so filtering was done differently. The protocol was immunoSEQ multiplex PCR, while the TCRdb copy is restricted to in-frame clones and leaves out a portion. The V and J calls and clone size are taken from that table; D and trimming were inferred from the DNA. The repertoire holds about 1.1 million clones, around 77% seen once, with roughly 0.83% in the top ten. Broader study findings: Rarefaction curves obtained for sorted subsets showed sequencing incomplete despite large depth. Among four donors, approximately 5% of naive CD4 clonotypes were found in common.

This TCR was recovered from a man aged 18 to 29 in good health. Some clones in this sample may be carry-over from other donors' samples. Sequencing was done on a sample of memory CD4+ T cells from PBMCs. Subset meaning: CD45RA-negative fraction.

The CDR3, as DNA: TGTGCCAGCAGCCTCATGACTAGCTCCACCGGGGAGCTGTTTTTT. This gives the protein CASSLMTSSTGELFF. The chain recombines TRBV5-6 with TRBJ2-2; TRBD2 aligns across 7 bases. The CDR3 has 15 residues. V shed 4 bases, J shed 4 bases, and the junction held 7 bases outside the gene matches. Germline assignment: CDR1 SGHDT and CDR2 YYEEEE.